These 32 T cell receptor beta chains came from one sample sequenced in a study of blood T cell repertoires in COVID-19. Assay used: immunoSEQ multiplex PCR; TCRdb lists only in-frame clones, some missing. Of about 310,000 clones listed, approximately 86% were seen once; the top ten hold 8% to 9.5%. Input material: PBMCs or T cells enriched from blood (not recorded which). The source is a woman between 18 and 30 years old who had recovered from COVID-19.

The chain uses TRBV10-1 and TRBJ1-5; no reliable D call. Germline loops: CDR1 WNHNN, CDR2 SYGVQD (reference sequence). V lost 6 bases and J lost 2, with 8 bases in between. This CDR3 is built from 13 residues. CDR3 in amino acids: CASRRGRNQPQHF. The CDR3 region has the DNA TGCGCCAGCAGGCGAGGGCGCAATCAGCCCCAGCATTTT.

The rearrangement uses TRBV25-1 and TRBJ2-7; D is ambiguous. This CDR3 comprises 14 residues. Between the trimmed V and J ends, which lost 5 bases and 5 bases, there was a span of 16 bases. In germline, CDR1 is MGHDK, CDR2 SYGVNS. The CDR3 is CASSPFRILNEQYF. The CDR3 DNA reads TGTGCCAGCAGTCCCTTCCGGATACTAAACGAGCAGTACTTC.

V and J are TRBV3-1 (or the pseudogene TRBV3-2) and TRBJ1-4, with D perhaps TRBD1 (5 bases). V lost 4 bases and J lost 4, with 16 bases in between. CDR1 and CDR2 (germline): LGHDT, YNNKEL (reference sequence). CDR3 length: 16 residues. CDR3 DNA sequence: TGTGCCAGCAGCCCCGGGACGGGGGGGAGTAATGAAAAACTGTTTTTT. Its protein is CASSPGTGGSNEKLFF.

The chain uses TRBV7-2 and TRBJ2-2, with a possible D match to TRBD1 (6 bases). The CDR3 is 14 amino acids. V lost 5 bases to trimming and J lost 7 bases, with 14 bases between them. Germline lookup yields CDR1 SGHTA and CDR2 FQGNSA. CDR3 bases: TGTGCCAGCAGCGAGGAAAGCAGGGGCGGGGAGCTGTTTTTT. This sequence encodes CASSEESRGGELFF.

The chain is built from TRBV7-8 and TRBJ2-7; possible D gene TRBD2, 5 bases. Per the germline V gene, CDR1 is SGHVS and CDR2 is FQNEAQ. Trimming cost V 2 bases and J 4 bases, with 12 bases left between them. The CDR3 contains 14 residues. The CDR3 is CASSLNGLLYEQYF. As DNA, the CDR3 is TGTGCCAGCAGCTTAAACGGACTCCTTTACGAGCAGTACTTC.

The chain uses TRBV5-4 and TRBJ2-1; 8 bases line up with TRBD1. V dropped 6 bases and J dropped 0; count of bases not matched to a gene: 11. This CDR3 contains 17 residues. Germline assignment: CDR1 SGHNT and CDR2 YYREEE (reference sequence). The CDR3 spells CASKITGGASSYNEQFF. The CDR3 nucleotides read TGTGCCAGCAAAATAACAGGGGGAGCGAGCTCCTACAATGAGCAGTTCTTC.

The chain recombines TRBV7-3 with TRBJ2-3; 10 bases align to TRBD2. The V gene end was trimmed by 5 bases and the J gene end by 12 bases; junction bases not matched to a gene: 14. This CDR3 region has 15 residues. CDR1 is SGHTA, CDR2 FQGTGA, per germline. The CDR3: CASSPTSGTSGVQYF. In DNA, the CDR3 is TGTGCCAGCAGCCCGACGTCGGGAACTAGCGGGGTTCAGTATTTT.

The chain employs TRBV29-1 and TRBJ2-1; no clear D gene. This CDR3 is built from 14 residues. In germline, CDR1 is SQVTM, CDR2 ANQGSEA. V dropped 4 bases and J dropped 9 bases, with 19 bases sitting between them. The CDR3 loop is CSVVRASSRGEQFF. CDR3 nucleotide sequence: TGCAGCGTTGTTCGAGCGAGTTCTCGAGGTGAGCAGTTCTTC.

This clone has only one observation. This sequence joins TRBV5-4 and TRBJ2-5; 9 nucleotides agree with TRBD1. V was pared by 4 bases and J by 5 bases, with 9 bases of the junction left unmatched. The length of the CDR3 is 15 residues. Germline V CDR1 and CDR2: SGHNT, YYREEE (reference sequence). The CDR3 bases are TGTGCCAGCAGCCCATCTGGGACAGGGTATGAGACCCAGTACTTC. It translates to CASSPSGTGYETQYF.

The chain joins TRBV5-1 to TRBJ2-5; maybe TRBD1 (6 bases). The CDR3 is 15 residues long. Trimming shortened V by 1 base and J by 4 bases, and 14 bases separated the two germline ends. The germline V gene encodes CDR1 SGHRS and CDR2 YFSETQ. DNA of the CDR3: TGCGCCAGCAGCTTGCCACAGGGAAGGTTAGAGACCCAGTACTTC. The encoded protein is CASSLPQGRLETQYF.

V gene TRBV7-9 combines with J gene TRBJ2-7; D may be TRBD2 (6 bases). Germline CDR1 is SEHNR and CDR2 is FQNEAQ (reference sequence). V was clipped by 5 bases and J by 4 bases, with 15 bases between them. CDR3 length: 14 residues. The CDR3 sequence is CASSPLGGWYEQYF. The CDR3 DNA reads TGTGCCAGCAGCCCTTTGGGGGGTTGGTACGAGCAGTACTTC.

The chain employs TRBV7-6 and TRBJ1-2; 7 bases map to TRBD1. This CDR3 has 12 residues. Germline CDR1 reads SGHVS; CDR2 reads FNYEAQ. The V segment lost 5 bases and the J segment 9 bases; nucleotides outside the gene matches: 6. CDR3 sequence reads: CASSPSGGRYTF. The CDR3 DNA follows: TGTGCCAGCAGCCCTTCAGGGGGACGCTACACCTTC.

The chain is built from TRBV7-2 and TRBJ2-1; TRBD2 matches at 11 bases. Germline V CDR1 and CDR2: SGHTA, FQGNSA. Trimming at V came to 1 base and at J to 6 bases, leaving 2 bases not matched to a gene. The CDR3 runs 15 residues. In DNA form, the CDR3 reads TGTGCCAGCAGCTTAGATACTAGCGGGAGCAATGAGCAGTTCTTC. Its protein is CASSLDTSGSNEQFF. Filled out from reference TRBV7-2 and TRBJ2-1, the complete variable domain reads GAGVSQSPSNKVTEKGKDVELRCDPISGHTALYWYRQSLGQGLEFLIYFQGNSAPDKSGLPSDRFSAERTGGSVSTLTIQRTQQEDSAVYLCASSLDTSGSNEQFFGPGTRLTVL.

The chain combines TRBV2 with TRBJ1-3, with TRBD1 identical over 7 bases. The V gene end was trimmed by 4 bases and the J gene end by 1 base; junction bases not matched to a gene: 1. The CDR3 loop spans 14 amino acids. Germline V gives CDR1 SNHLY, CDR2 FYNNEI. As DNA, the CDR3 is TGTGCCAGCAGTGCGACAGGGTCTGGAAACACCATATATTTT. Its translation: CASSATGSGNTIYF.

This clone was seen only once. The chain uses TRBV11-3 and TRBJ2-1; 9 nucleotides line up with TRBD1. This CDR3 has 17 amino acids. The germline V gene encodes CDR1 SGHNT and CDR2 YENEEA. V lost 1 base to trimming and J lost 6 bases; unmatched junction nucleotides: 10. CDR3 in DNA: TGTGCCAGCAGCTTAGCGGGTGCCGGGACAGGGACCAATGAGCAGTTCTTC. Residues: CASSLAGAGTGTNEQFF.

The chain has TRBV24-1 and TRBJ1-2; 7 positions match TRBD1. The CDR3 has 13 amino acids. Per germline, CDR1 KGHDR and CDR2 SFDVKD. J gave up 4 bases and V 7 bases, and 5 bases lay outside the gene matches. CDR3 in DNA: TGTGCCACCAGCCAACAGGGGTCCTATGGCTACACCTTC. Residues: CATSQQGSYGYTF.

The chain's CDR3 is CAISASRGLAGTNTNEQFF. CDR3 DNA sequence: TGTGCCATCAGTGCCTCGAGGGGGCTAGCGGGTACCAACACCAATGAGCAGTTCTTC. The V and J genes are TRBV10-3 and TRBJ2-1, with D perhaps matching TRBD2 (8 bases). The V gene's germline CDR1 is ENHRY and CDR2 SYGVKD. The germline V and J ends were trimmed by 4 bases and 6 bases, with 28 bases remaining between them. The CDR3 is 19 residues long.

This clone was seen a single time. The chain employs TRBV9 and TRBJ1-2; the match to TRBD1 covers 8 bases. CDR3 length: 15 residues. Germline CDR1 and CDR2: SGDLS and YYNGEE. V gave up 4 bases and J gave up 6 bases; unmatched junction bases: 11. This CDR3 is CASSRLTTGADGYTF. CDR3 bases: TGTGCCAGCAGCAGATTAACGACAGGGGCGGATGGCTACACCTTC.

CDR3 sequence (DNA): TGTGCCAGCAGGACCACGACCAACAGGGGAGGTGGCTATGGCTACACCTTC. This translates into CASRTTTNRGGGYGYTF. The V call is TRBV5-5, the J call TRBJ1-2; 7 bases align to TRBD1. The CDR3 totals 17 residues. V dropped 5 bases and J dropped 4; count of bases not matched to a gene: 17. Germline CDR1 is SGHKS and CDR2 is YYEKEE (reference sequence).

This clone was recorded a few times. This chain uses TRBV5-1 with TRBJ1-3, with TRBD1 matching over 11 bases. Germline-derived CDR1 and CDR2 are SGHRS and YFSETQ. After removal of 2 bases from V and 2 bases from J, the junction contained 3 bases not matched to a gene. This CDR3 is built from 16 residues. The CDR3 DNA is TGCGCCAGCAGCTTAGGGACAGGGGGTCCTGGAAACACCATATATTTT. It encodes CASSLGTGGPGNTIYF.

This clone is classed as medium-sized (0.01 to 0.1%). This sequence joins TRBV12-3 or TRBV12-4 and TRBJ1-2, with unresolved D. Trimming removed 0 bases at V and 10 bases at J, with 12 bases between. The CDR3 length is 13 residues. The CDR3 is CASSLALGGIYTF. Written as DNA, the CDR3 is TGTGCCAGCAGTTTAGCCTTGGGAGGGATCTACACCTTC.

The V call is TRBV7-9, the J call TRBJ1-2; D perhaps matches TRBD1 (6 bases). In germline, CDR1 is SEHNR, CDR2 FQNEAQ (reference sequence). The CDR3 contains 13 residues. Trimming took 6 bases from V and 8 from J, leaving 16 bases between them. The DNA of the CDR3 is TGTGCCAGCAGGGAGGACAGCTCTAGAGGCTACACCTTC. Translating it yields CASREDSSRGYTF. The full variable domain, completed using reference TRBV7-9 and TRBJ1-2, is DTGVSQNPRHKITKRGQNVTFRCDPISEHNRLYWYRQTLGQGPEFLTYFQNEAQLEKSRLLSDRFSAERPKGSFSTLEIQRTEQGDSAMYLCASREDSSRGYTFGSGTRLTVV.

V usage is TRBV27 and J usage is TRBJ2-5; 7 nucleotides align to TRBD2. This CDR3 is built from 16 residues. Germline V gene lookup returns CDR1 MNHEY and CDR2 SMNVEV (reference sequence). V lost 4 bases and J lost 2; bases outside the gene matches: 10. The CDR3 here is CASSSSVAGTQETQYF. In DNA form, the CDR3 reads TGTGCCAGCAGTTCCTCAGTAGCGGGCACGCAAGAGACCCAGTACTTC.

The chain recombines TRBV6-5 with TRBJ1-2, with 7 bases aligning to TRBD1. The CDR3 is made up of 15 amino acids. Germline CDR1 reads MNHEY; CDR2 reads SVGAGI. V was pared by 7 bases and J by 2 bases, with 10 bases of the junction left unmatched. The CDR3 DNA is TGTGCCAGCACCAAACGGACAGGTCTGAACTATGGCTACACCTTC. This codes for CASTKRTGLNYGYTF.

The rearrangement uses TRBV28 and TRBJ1-1, with 10 bases lining up with TRBD1. Germline loops: CDR1 MDHEN, CDR2 SYDVKM. The junction had 5 bases not matched to a gene; V was cut back by 6 bases and J by 4 bases. CDR3 length: 14 residues. The DNA for the CDR3 is TGTGCCAGCAGACCGACAGGGGGCCGCACTGAAGCTTTCTTT. This encodes CASRPTGGRTEAFF.

The genes are TRBV19 and TRBJ2-2; TRBD1 matches at 7 bases. Per germline, CDR1 LNHDA and CDR2 SQIVND (reference sequence). The CDR3 has 17 residues. The junction had 9 bases not matched to a gene; V was cut back by 4 bases and J by 1 base. CDR3: CASSNYAGTVNTGELFF. The CDR3 DNA reads TGTGCCAGTAGTAATTATGCCGGGACAGTGAACACCGGGGAGCTGTTTTTT.

The J gene is TRBJ1-1, the V gene TRBV3-1 (or the pseudogene TRBV3-2), with D tentatively TRBD1 (5 bases). Germline V gives CDR1 LGHDT, CDR2 YNNKEL (reference sequence). The V and J ends lost 2 bases and 11 bases respectively, with 15 bases between them. This CDR3 is 13 amino acids long. Written as DNA, the CDR3 is TGTGCCAGCAGCCAAAGGGGCCCATACAGGGCTTTCTTT. Translated, it gives CASSQRGPYRAFF.

This rearrangement joins TRBV14 to TRBJ1-1, with TRBD1 matching over 7 bases. The length of the CDR3 is 14 residues. Germline V gives CDR1 SGHDN, CDR2 FVKESK. V lost 4 bases, J lost 4 bases, and 6 bases stayed unmatched. The CDR3 DNA reads as TGTGCCAGCAGCCTCCACAGGGGAGGCACTGAAGCTTTCTTT. Amino acids: CASSLHRGGTEAFF.

This chain connects TRBV9 to TRBJ2-5; 7 bases map to TRBD2. The CDR3 runs to 16 residues. J lost 1 base, V lost 1 base, and 7 bases had no gene match. Looked up from germline, CDR1 is SGDLS and CDR2 is YYNGEE. The CDR3 reads CASSVSRGGVQETQYF. Here the CDR3 DNA reads TGTGCCAGCAGCGTATCCCGGGGAGGGGTCCAAGAGACCCAGTACTTC.

J is TRBJ2-2 and V is TRBV7-2, with 7 positions matching TRBD1. CDR1 is SGHTA and CDR2 is FQGNSA in the germline V gene. Trimming removed 5 bases from V and 0 bases from J; junction bases left unmatched: 3. This CDR3 has 15 amino acids. The CDR3 here is CASSAGTANTGELFF. The CDR3, as DNA: TGTGCCAGCAGCGCCGGGACAGCGAACACCGGGGAGCTGTTTTTT.

The V gene is TRBV19, the J gene TRBJ1-2; D might be TRBD1 (6 bases). This CDR3 comprises 15 residues. V was clipped by 5 bases and J by 2 bases, with 15 bases between them. The germline V gene encodes CDR1 LNHDA and CDR2 SQIVND (reference sequence). The CDR3: CASSPGQLGNYGYTF. The CDR3 DNA reads as TGTGCCAGTAGTCCCGGACAGCTTGGGAACTATGGCTACACCTTC.

The chain links TRBV6-5 to TRBJ1-4; 7 nucleotides agree with TRBD1. After removal of 6 bases from V and 7 bases from J, the junction contained 8 bases not matched to a gene. Germline CDR1 MNHEY, CDR2 SVGAGI. The CDR3 has 14 amino acids. This CDR3 is CASRDRVVSEKLFF. CDR3 sequence (DNA): TGTGCCAGCAGAGACAGGGTAGTTAGTGAAAAACTGTTTTTT.